These 26 T cell receptor beta chains share one sample of origin, sequenced in a study of blood T cell repertoires in COVID-19 (dated by TCRdb to 2018 to 2020). Receptor libraries were prepared by the immunoSEQ multiplex PCR assay. What TCRdb holds here is the immuneACCESS table cut down to in-frame rearrangements. Part of the clones is not present; checked against another copy, under half of the missing clones reflect an unresolved V gene, and the others are unexplained. The sample yields some 150,000 clones; about 79% were counted once. Together, the top ten hold 7.2% of the sample. The sample taken for sequencing was peripheral blood. These receptors all come from a woman aged 50 to 60 in a cohort sampled during active or convalescent COVID-19.

The chain couples TRBV5-1 to TRBJ2-2; D is perhaps TRBD1 (5 bases). The V and J ends lost 1 base and 6 bases respectively, with 7 bases between them. From germline, CDR1 is SGHRS and CDR2 YFSETQ. CDR3 length equals 13 residues. The CDR3 region has the DNA TGCGCCAGCAGCTTGTCAGGGCCCGGGGAGCTGTTTTTT. It is translated as CASSLSGPGELFF.

The chain couples TRBV19 to TRBJ2-1, with 10 bases matching TRBD2. Per germline, CDR1 LNHDA and CDR2 SQIVND (reference sequence). CDR3 size: 15 residues. V lost 3 bases and J lost 4; bases outside the gene matches: 3. The CDR3: CASSMSGGAYNEQFF. CDR3 coding DNA: TGTGCCAGTAGTATGAGCGGGGGGGCGTACAATGAGCAGTTCTTC.

The CDR3 region has the DNA TGCGCCAGCAGCCAAACACGTGGACAGGGGGCACCTGAGCAGTTCTTC. Translation gives CASSQTRGQGAPEQFF. This sequence joins TRBV4-1 and TRBJ2-1, with TRBD1 matching over 11 bases. V gave up 2 bases and J gave up 9 bases; unmatched junction bases: 9. Germline CDR1 reads MGHRA; CDR2 reads YSYEKL. This CDR3 spans 16 amino acids.

The CDR3 reads CASSSFGIWNTEAFF. As DNA, the CDR3 is TGTGCCAGCAGCTCGTTCGGGATATGGAACACTGAAGCTTTCTTT. The chain has TRBV5-4 and TRBJ1-1, with D unresolved. The CDR3 length is 15 residues. CDR1 is SGHNT and CDR2 is YYREEE in the germline V gene (reference sequence). With 3 bases removed from V and 1 base from J, the gap between germline ends came to 13 bases.

This chain connects TRBV25-1 to TRBJ2-7, with D unresolved. Germline CDR1 and CDR2: MGHDK and SYGVNS. The CDR3 contains 14 residues. V was shortened by 1 base and J by 5 bases, with 12 bases between the two germline ends. CDR3 residues: CASSESSVGDEQYF. The CDR3 nucleotides read TGTGCCAGCAGTGAATCGAGCGTCGGCGACGAGCAGTACTTC.

V and J are TRBV5-1 and TRBJ2-7; D possibly corresponds to TRBD1 (6 bases). Germline values: CDR1 SGHRS, CDR2 YFSETQ. CDR3 length: 17 amino acids. Trimming took off 1 base at V and 3 bases at J, with 20 bases between the two ends. The CDR3 reads CASSLFPQGMRNYEQYF. The CDR3 bases are TGCGCCAGCAGCTTGTTCCCTCAGGGGATGAGGAACTACGAGCAGTACTTC.

The rearrangement uses TRBV15 and TRBJ1-2, with a weak D call TRBD1 (5 bases). CDR3 length equals 14 residues. The germline CDR1 and CDR2 sequences are LNHNV and YYDKDF (reference sequence). V was pared by 1 base and J by 8 bases, with 14 bases between. The CDR3 reads CATSRVTASRGYTF. DNA for the CDR3: TGTGCCACCAGCAGAGTGACAGCTTCTAGGGGCTACACCTTC.

The V gene is TRBV7-6, the J gene TRBJ1-1; 9 bases map to TRBD1. Germline CDR1 and CDR2: SGHVS and FNYEAQ. The CDR3 has 15 amino acids. Trimming removed 1 base from V and 4 bases from J; junction bases left unmatched: 4. Here the CDR3 DNA reads TGTGCCAGCAGCTTAGAAAGGACAGGGGCCACTGAAGCTTTCTTT. It specifies CASSLERTGATEAFF.

The chain links TRBV6-5 to TRBJ1-2, with 10 bases lining up with TRBD1. Trimming removed 6 bases from V and 7 bases from J; junction bases left unmatched: 11. The CDR3 runs to 15 residues. CDR1 MNHEY and CDR2 SVGAGI come from the germline V gene. The CDR3 nucleotides are TGTGCCAGCAGGCTGACAGGGGGCGAGGGCTCTGGCTACACCTTC. Translation gives CASRLTGGEGSGYTF.

This sequence joins TRBV6-1 and TRBJ2-5; 13 positions match TRBD2. Losses at the gene ends were 2 bases for V and 5 bases for J; bases not matched to a gene: 2. This CDR3 is built from 15 residues. CDR1 and CDR2 (germline): MNHNS, SASEGT. The DNA of the CDR3 is TGTGCCAGCAGTGAAACTAGCGGGGGGGTTGAGACCCAGTACTTC. Translated: CASSETSGGVETQYF.

The V call is TRBV3-1 (or the pseudogene TRBV3-2), the J call TRBJ2-2, with D unclear. The ends were cut back, 3 bases at V and 2 bases at J, with 7 bases in the middle. The V gene's germline CDR1 is LGHDT and CDR2 YNNKEL (reference sequence). This CDR3 region has 14 residues. The CDR3 sequence is CASSQGLNTGELFF. The CDR3 nucleotides read TGTGCCAGCAGCCAGGGCTTAAACACCGGGGAGCTGTTTTTT.

This clone has just a few counts. The CDR3 coding sequence is TGCGCCAGCAGGCCCGGACAGGGGTTGTTTGATAATTCACCCCTCCACTTT. It translates to CASRPGQGLFDNSPLHF. The V call is TRBV5-1, the J call TRBJ1-6, with 9 bases lining up with TRBD1. CDR1 SGHRS and CDR2 YFSETQ come from the germline V gene. This CDR3 has 17 amino acids. Unmatched junction bases numbered 11, after V lost 5 bases and J lost 5 bases.

The V gene is TRBV7-3, the J gene TRBJ1-1; a possible D gene is TRBD1 (5 bases). CDR1 SGHTA and CDR2 FQGTGA come from the germline V gene. V lost 2 bases, J lost 3 bases, and 10 bases lay in between. This CDR3 comprises 14 residues. CDR3 protein: CASSLQGGDTEAFF. CDR3 DNA: TGTGCCAGCAGCTTACAGGGCGGGGACACTGAAGCTTTCTTT.

J is TRBJ2-1 and V is TRBV19, with 11 bases that match TRBD2. Germline assignment: CDR1 LNHDA and CDR2 SQIVND (reference sequence). V shed 3 bases, J shed 8 bases, and the junction held 6 bases outside the gene matches. This CDR3 is 15 amino acids long. In nucleotides, the CDR3 is TGTGCCAGTAGTATCCCTAGCGGGGGGCCCCATGAGCAGTTCTTC. Translation gives CASSIPSGGPHEQFF.

This chain links TRBV6-5 with TRBJ1-2; D might be TRBD1 (5 bases). The CDR3 covers 16 residues. Germline V gives CDR1 MNHEY, CDR2 SVGAGI. V lost 0 bases and J 2 bases, leaving 13 bases between the germline ends. The CDR3 sequence: CASSYSRGGVNYGYTF. The CDR3 DNA sequence: TGTGCCAGCAGTTACTCTAGGGGAGGCGTAAACTATGGCTACACCTTC.

The chain uses TRBV9 and TRBJ1-2, with D maybe TRBD1 (5 bases). The CDR3 is 16 amino acids. In germline, CDR1 is SGDLS, CDR2 YYNGEE. V was trimmed by 2 bases and J by 0 bases, leaving 14 bases between them. The CDR3 loop is CASSVGAGGPNYGYTF. The CDR3 coding sequence is TGTGCCAGCAGCGTGGGTGCCGGGGGTCCTAACTATGGCTACACCTTC.

This clone was recorded only once. The V and J genes are TRBV19 and TRBJ1-4; D is ambiguous. Deletions cut 0 bases from V and 1 base from J, with 9 bases between. Germline CDR1 is LNHDA and CDR2 is SQIVND (reference sequence). The CDR3 totals 16 residues. The CDR3 DNA follows: TGTGCCAGTAGTATAGACGTACGGGAAACTAATGAAAAACTGTTTTTT. Translated, it gives CASSIDVRETNEKLFF.

The chain carries TRBV21-1 and TRBJ2-7; the DNA was not used to check the table's D call, TRBD1. TRBV21-1 counts as a pseudogene. The CDR3 sequence is 14 residues long. CDR3 bases: TGTGCCACCTACCAACAGGGGAACCTCCACGAGCAGTACTTC. It specifies CATYQQGNLHEQYF.

This sequence joins TRBV12-3 or TRBV12-4 and TRBJ1-5, with 7 nucleotides matching TRBD1. The CDR3 runs 12 residues. J gave up 6 bases and V 5 bases, and 1 base lay outside the gene matches. This CDR3 is CASSDRVQPQHF. Written as DNA, the CDR3 is TGTGCCAGCAGTGACAGGGTTCAGCCCCAGCATTTT.

The J gene is TRBJ2-7, the V gene TRBV6-5; 10 bases line up with TRBD1. This CDR3 region has 15 residues. Germline V gene data show CDR1 as MNHEY and CDR2 as SVGAGI. The ends lost 2 bases at V and 3 bases at J; junction bases unmatched: 4. The CDR3 DNA is TGTGCCAGCAGTTACGGGACAGGGGATCTCTACGAGCAGTACTTC. As protein: CASSYGTGDLYEQYF.

The chain is built from TRBV12-5 and TRBJ1-3; perhaps TRBD1 as D (5 bases). Trimming removed 6 bases from V and 2 bases from J, with 11 bases in between. CDR3 length equals 14 residues. The germline gives CDR1 LGHNT, CDR2 FRNRAP. CDR3: CASGLWGAGNTIYF. CDR3 DNA sequence: TGTGCTAGTGGCCTTTGGGGGGCTGGAAACACCATATATTTT.

This rearrangement joins TRBV29-1 to TRBJ2-5, with TRBD2 matching over 7 bases. CDR3 length: 14 residues. J was trimmed by 2 bases and V by 7 bases; bases with no gene match: 10. From germline, CDR1 is SQVTM and CDR2 ANQGSEA. In DNA, the CDR3 is TGCAGCGCCCGCCAGCGGGGTTTGCAAGAGACCCAGTACTTC. This gives the protein CSARQRGLQETQYF.

V and J are TRBV7-6 and TRBJ2-3; 7 bases match TRBD1. Germline V CDR1 and CDR2: SGHVS, FNYEAQ. V lost 6 bases to trimming and J lost 0 bases; unmatched junction nucleotides: 6. The CDR3 has 15 residues. CDR3 in amino acids: CASSTLGQSTDTQYF. In DNA, the CDR3 is TGTGCCAGCAGTACCCTGGGACAGAGCACAGATACGCAGTATTTT.

V and J are TRBV12-3 or TRBV12-4 and TRBJ2-5; tentative D call: TRBD1 (6 bases). CDR3 length: 13 amino acids. Trimming cost V 3 bases and J 9 bases, with 14 bases left between them. The CDR3 bases are TGTGCCAGCAGTTTGGGGACAAGGAGAGCCCAGTACTTC. Its protein product is CASSLGTRRAQYF.

This chain links TRBV4-1 with TRBJ1-4; D perhaps matches TRBD1 (6 bases). CDR1 and CDR2 from the germline V gene are MGHRA and YSYEKL. This CDR3 contains 14 residues. Trimming removed 1 base at V and 8 bases at J, with 11 bases between. DNA of the CDR3: TGCGCCAGCAGCCAAGGGACAGTTCTAGAAAAACTGTTTTTT. Translating it yields CASSQGTVLEKLFF.

The genes are TRBV9 and TRBJ1-3; D perhaps matches TRBD1 (5 bases). The V and J ends lost 0 bases and 0 bases respectively, with 13 bases between them. CDR3 length equals 17 residues. CDR1 and CDR2 from the germline V gene are SGDLS and YYNGEE. Here the CDR3 reads CASSVEQEGVSGNTIYF. CDR3 sequence (DNA): TGTGCCAGCAGCGTAGAGCAGGAAGGGGTCTCTGGAAACACCATATATTTT.